A single sample gave rise to the 18 T cell receptor beta chains below, sequenced in a study of human T cells and chemical hapten exposure. Time point specified: patch test 2, 6 weeks after DPC sensitization. The treatment is: therapeutic diphenylcyclopropenone sensitization with weekly scalp DPC. One entry per CDR3 protein, called by TCRdb with MiXCR from the RACE reads. The data show a few hundred thousand distinct CDR3 sequences, just under 6.5% seen once. The material was whole blood, obtained in connection with sensitization to the hapten diphenylcyclopropenone (DPC). All receptors derive from a woman aged 18-29 years with alopecia areata. Some clones in this sample may be carry-over from other donors' samples.

The table lists this clonotype with many counts. The chain joins TRBV6-2 or TRBV6-3 to TRBJ2-7, with a possible D match to TRBD2 (7 bases). The ends were cut back, 10 bases at V and 0 bases at J, with 25 bases in the middle. Germline V gene sequence: CDR1 MNHEY, CDR2 SVGEGT. CDR3 length equals 17 residues. The CDR3 DNA is TGTGCCACCTTCCAACTCGGGGGGCGGCTGAGCTCCTACGAGCAGTACTTC. Its protein is CATFQLGGRLSSYEQYF.

This clonotype was recorded a few times. This sequence joins TRBV7-3 and TRBJ2-7; no definite D call. Trimming left V 1 base short and J 2 bases short, with 12 bases between. The CDR3 is 15 amino acids. CDR1 is SGHTA, CDR2 FQGTGA, per germline. CDR3 DNA sequence: TGTGCCAGCAGCTTAAGCACGGTTCCCACCTACGAGCAGTACTTC. The encoded protein is CASSLSTVPTYEQYF.

Only a few counts were recorded for this clonotype. J is TRBJ1-6 and V is TRBV27; D remains unclear. CDR1 MNHEY and CDR2 SMNVEV come from the germline V gene (reference sequence). With 2 bases removed from V and 8 bases from J, the gap between germline ends came to 4 bases. This CDR3 has 12 residues. The DNA of the CDR3 is TGTGCCAGCAGTTTAAACTATTCACCCCTCCACTTT. The encoded protein is CASSLNYSPLHF.

This clonotype came up once. V is TRBV18 and J is TRBJ2-1; no definite D call. The CDR3 totals 13 residues. Per the germline V gene, CDR1 is KGHSH and CDR2 is LQKENI. The V gene lost 2 bases and the J gene lost 2 bases, with 4 bases spanning the gap. The CDR3 is CASSPAAYNEQFF. The CDR3 DNA is TGTGCCAGCTCACCAGCAGCCTACAATGAGCAGTTCTTC. The full variable domain, with the rest looked up from reference TRBV18 and TRBJ2-1, is NAGVMQNPRHLVRRRGQEARLRCSPMKGHSHVYWYRQLPEEGLKFMVYLQKENIIDESGMPKERFSAEFPKEGPSILRIQQVVRGDSAAYFCASSPAAYNEQFFGPGTRLTVL.

Ten or more counts support this clonotype. The chain uses TRBV7-2 and TRBJ1-5; 7 bases fit TRBD1. The CDR3 has 14 residues. Germline lookup yields CDR1 SGHTA and CDR2 FQGNSA. The V segment lost 6 bases and the J segment 3 bases; nucleotides outside the gene matches: 5. CDR3 amino acids: CASSQGQSNQPQHF. In nucleotides, the CDR3 is TGTGCCAGCAGTCAGGGACAGTCCAATCAGCCCCAGCATTTT.

This clonotype was counted ten times or more. The chain joins TRBV9 to TRBJ1-1; D may be TRBD1 (5 bases). This CDR3 spans 15 amino acids. CDR1 is SGDLS and CDR2 is YYNGEE in the germline V gene. Trimming pared 4 bases from V and 5 bases from J, leaving 18 bases between. This CDR3 reads CASSPARGAVTEAFF. The CDR3 coding sequence is TGTGCCAGCAGCCCCGCCCGGGGCGCCGTTACTGAAGCTTTCTTT.

This clonotype appeared many times. The chain couples TRBV5-5 to TRBJ2-3; 8 bases match TRBD1. Germline lookup yields CDR1 SGHKS and CDR2 YYEKEE (reference sequence). There are 15 residues in the CDR3. The V segment lost 7 bases and the J segment 6 bases; nucleotides outside the gene matches: 13. The CDR3 spells CASAKFSDRDDTQYF. CDR3 DNA: TGTGCCAGCGCCAAATTTTCGGACAGGGACGATACGCAGTATTTT. Variable domain in full (rest from reference TRBV5-5 and TRBJ2-3): DAGVTQSPTHLIKTRGQQVTLRCSPISGHKSVSWYQQVLGQGPQFIFQYYEKEERGRGNFPDRFSARQFPNYSSELNVNALLLGDSALYLCASAKFSDRDDTQYFGPGTRLTVL.

This clonotype was seen a few times. This chain joins TRBV7-2 and TRBJ1-2; weak D call: TRBD1 (6 bases). The CDR3 spans 16 residues. The ends were cut back, 2 bases at V and 0 bases at J, with 13 bases in the middle. From germline, CDR1 is SGHTA and CDR2 FQGNSA. CDR3 nucleotide sequence: TGTGCCAGCAGCTTATATAGAGGGGGTGCTAACTATGGCTACACCTTC. Amino acids: CASSLYRGGANYGYTF.

This CDR3 is CASSQDHGTYEQYF. CDR3 sequence (DNA): TGTGCCAGCAGCCAAGATCATGGAACCTACGAGCAGTACTTC. The chain uses TRBV4-2 and TRBJ2-7; D gene unclear. Germline assignment: CDR1 LGHNA and CDR2 YNFKEQ. The CDR3 length is 14 residues. V was pared by 0 bases and J by 2 bases, with 8 bases between.

The V and J genes are TRBV14 and TRBJ1-2; D is uncertain. Germline loops: CDR1 SGHDN, CDR2 FVKESK. V was shortened by 10 bases and J by 4 bases, with 19 bases between the two germline ends. The CDR3 spans 14 residues. CDR3 protein: CATIPVDLGYGYTF. CDR3 sequence (DNA): TGTGCCACGATTCCGGTGGATTTGGGCTATGGCTACACCTTC.

This clonotype was recorded many times. This chain links TRBV5-1 with TRBJ1-1; D not certain. Germline CDR1 and CDR2: SGHRS and YFSETQ. V was shortened by 0 bases and J by 4 bases, with 7 bases between the two germline ends. The CDR3 covers 13 residues. CDR3 in DNA: TGCGCCAGCAGCTTGGGAATGGCCACTGAAGCTTTCTTT. It specifies CASSLGMATEAFF. Drawing the rest from reference TRBV5-1 and TRBJ1-1, the complete variable domain is KAGVTQTPRYLIKTRGQQVTLSCSPISGHRSVSWYQQTPGQGLQFLFEYFSETQRNKGNFPGRFSGRQFSNSRSEMNVSTLELGDSALYLCASSLGMATEAFFGQGTRLTVV.

Many counts were recorded for this clonotype. V usage is TRBV4-2 and J usage is TRBJ2-3, with 11 bases identical to TRBD2. The CDR3 length is 18 residues. J gave up 4 bases and V 1 base, and 10 bases lay outside the gene matches. Germline V gene sequence: CDR1 LGHNA, CDR2 YNFKEQ. CDR3 protein: CASSQGTSGGEYSDTQYF. The DNA of the CDR3 is TGTGCCAGCAGCCAAGGTACTAGCGGGGGAGAATATTCAGATACGCAGTATTTT.

This clonotype was observed a few times. The CDR3 here is CASSKIAGDTGELFF. The CDR3 DNA reads TGTGCCAGCAGTAAGATAGCGGGGGACACCGGGGAGCTGTTTTTT. This rearrangement joins TRBV6-5 to TRBJ2-2; 9 bases agree with TRBD2. After removal of 5 bases from V and 3 bases from J, the junction contained 4 bases not matched to a gene. Looked up from germline, CDR1 is MNHEY and CDR2 is SVGAGI. This CDR3 contains 15 residues.

V usage is TRBV24-1 and J usage is TRBJ2-3; tentative D call: TRBD1 (6 bases). The CDR3 consists of 16 residues. Germline V gives CDR1 KGHDR, CDR2 SFDVKD. Trimming left V 1 base short and J 1 base short, with 11 bases between. CDR3 DNA: TGTGCCACCAGTGATTTTAGGGGGTCCGGCACAGATACGCAGTATTTT. Its protein product is CATSDFRGSGTDTQYF.

This clonotype has ten or more counts. The chain combines TRBV5-1 with TRBJ1-1, with TRBD1 matching over 7 bases. Germline values: CDR1 SGHRS, CDR2 YFSETQ. CDR3 length: 15 residues. The trim removed 4 bases at V and 0 bases at J, leaving 6 bases unmatched. The CDR3 sequence: CASSLSTGMNTEAFF. CDR3 DNA: TGCGCCAGCAGCCTTTCGACAGGGATGAACACTGAAGCTTTCTTT.

This clonotype was seen ten or more times. This chain joins TRBV6-6 and TRBJ1-2, with 10 bases matching TRBD1. CDR1 and CDR2 (germline): MNHNY, SVGAGI (reference sequence). This CDR3 has 15 amino acids. The junction had 9 bases not matched to a gene; V was cut back by 5 bases and J by 6 bases. The CDR3 spells CASSPPWDRGHGYTF. The CDR3 DNA sequence: TGTGCCAGCAGTCCACCCTGGGACAGGGGACATGGCTACACCTTC.

This clonotype was detected ten times or more. The CDR3 spells CASSEGAGRSSPLHF. CDR3 bases: TGTGCCAGCAGTGAAGGGGCAGGGCGGAGTTCACCCCTCCACTTT. V gene TRBV6-1 combines with J gene TRBJ1-6; possibly TRBD1 for D (5 bases). V was clipped by 1 base and J by 9 bases, with 13 bases between them. CDR3 length: 15 residues. Germline V gene sequence: CDR1 MNHNS, CDR2 SASEGT.

Ten or more counts support this clonotype. The rearrangement links TRBV6-5 to TRBJ2-3; no reliable D call. CDR1 is MNHEY and CDR2 is SVGAGI in the germline V gene. Trimming cost V 4 bases and J 4 bases, with 3 bases left between them. The CDR3 runs to 11 residues. CDR3 DNA sequence: TGTGCCAGCAGTTGGGCAGATACGCAGTATTTT. This encodes CASSWADTQYF.